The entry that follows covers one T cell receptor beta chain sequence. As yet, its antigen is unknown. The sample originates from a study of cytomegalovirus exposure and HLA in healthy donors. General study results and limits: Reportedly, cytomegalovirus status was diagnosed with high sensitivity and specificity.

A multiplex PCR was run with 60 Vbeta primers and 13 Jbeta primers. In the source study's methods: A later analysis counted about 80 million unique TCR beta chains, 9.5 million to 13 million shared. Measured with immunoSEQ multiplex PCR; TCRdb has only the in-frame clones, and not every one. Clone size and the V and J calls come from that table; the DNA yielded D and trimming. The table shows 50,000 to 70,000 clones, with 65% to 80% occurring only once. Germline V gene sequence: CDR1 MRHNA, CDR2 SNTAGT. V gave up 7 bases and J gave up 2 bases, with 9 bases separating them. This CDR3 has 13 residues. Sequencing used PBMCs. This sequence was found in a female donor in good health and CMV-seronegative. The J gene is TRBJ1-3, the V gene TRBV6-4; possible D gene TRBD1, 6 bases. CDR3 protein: CASNTGTGNTIYF. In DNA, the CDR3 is TGTGCCAGCAACACAGGGACTGGAAACACCATATATTTT.